This T cell receptor beta chain was found in a study of T-cell memory formation after mild COVID-19. The study, taken as a whole, reports: The appearance of some responding clones in pre-infection memory suggested that cross-reactive memory joined. Day 15 to 85 contracting clones showed balanced CD4/CD8; day 15 to 37 expanders favored CD4+. Mainly in CM and EM were contracting CD4+ clones; CD8+ were in EMRA.

Per germline, CDR1 KGHDR and CDR2 SFDVKD. This CDR3 comprises 13 residues. Trimming stripped 5 bases from V and 3 bases from J, with 8 bases between. TCRalpha and TCRbeta libraries used 5'RACE with constant-segment primers and UMIs. Each CDR3 protein gets one entry after TCRdb re-called the 5' RACE reads with MiXCR. This sample carries about 170,000 distinct CDR3 sequences, over 10% of them seen once, and the ten largest clones take approximately 3.3%. As to this clonotype: Its specificity is unknown.

The sequence came from a man between 18 and 35 years old who had mild COVID-19 (a few samples of this study predate the infection). Cell type and time point are not known. The sample comprised PBMCs or a T cell subset sorted from them (not recorded which). The rearrangement links TRBV24-1 to TRBJ2-3; possibly TRBD1 for D (5 bases). In nucleotides, the CDR3 is TGTGCCACCAGTGGCCAGGGAACAGATACGCAGTATTTT. Amino acids: CATSGQGTDTQYF.